This T cell receptor beta chain emerged from a study of T cell responses to AZD1222 COVID-19 vaccine. Assay: immunoSEQ multiplex PCR; the TCRdb copy retains only in-frame clones and omits some. The sample records 100,000 to 110,000 clones, over 90% being singletons. The CDR3 loop spans 17 amino acids. The germline V and J ends were trimmed by 0 bases and 4 bases, with 18 bases remaining between them. Germline loops: CDR1 LGHDT, CDR2 YNNKEL (reference sequence). Specimen: peripheral blood, collected on day 0 of AZD1222 vaccination. The TCR originated in an adult in good health. The genes are TRBV3-1 (or the pseudogene TRBV3-2) and TRBJ1-2, with a weak D call TRBD1 (5 bases). The CDR3 DNA reads as TGTGCCAGCAGCCAAGATCTTGTGACAGCCAGAGCCTATGGCTACACCTTC. Encoded protein: CASSQDLVTARAYGYTF.